This is a list of T cell receptor beta chains from one sample in a study of beta chain features in type 1 diabetes. TCRdb's copy holds only in-frame clones and misses some; the assay was immunoSEQ multiplex PCR. The sample shows around 240,000 clones, under 20% of them seen only once. The specimen was naive CD4+ T cells from blood. Receptors originate from a man aged 25-40 years with type 1 diabetes. The CDR3 runs from the conserved cysteine through the conserved F or W. A D gene is named only where the DNA matches it firmly. Size is stated for part of the rows, as once, few or many counts, or as a class when the clone is expanded.

-	TRBV5-1	TRBJ2-1	15	-	TGCGCCAGCAGCACGACAGGAGGCGTCGTCGCTGAGCAGTTCTTC	CASSTTGGVVAEQFF
few	TRBV19	TRBJ2-3	17	-	TGTGCCAGCAAAACCTCCCTCACATCTCGGAGCACAGATACGCAGTATTTT	CASKTSLTSRSTDTQYF
-	TRBV19	TRBJ2-5	15	TRBD2	TGTGCCAGTAGTATGAGACTAGCGGGAGATGGGACCCAGTACTTC	CASSMRLAGDGTQYF
few	TRBV29-1	TRBJ2-7	13	TRBD1	TGCAGCGTCGCCGGGACAGTAACCTACGAGCAGTACTTC	CSVAGTVTYEQYF
-	TRBV29-1	TRBJ1-3	13	-	TGCAGCGTACTGGGGGACTCTGGAAACACCATATATTTT	CSVLGDSGNTIYF
-	TRBV29-1	TRBJ1-1	13	-	TGCAGCGCCCACCCGCAGGGTCGGACTGAAGCTTTCTTT	CSAHPQGRTEAFF
-	TRBV30	TRBJ1-2	13	-	TGTGCCTGGAGTCGGGGCGGTAACTATGGCTACACCTTC	CAWSRGGNYGYTF
few	TRBV2	TRBJ1-1	14	-	TGTGCCAGCAGTGAAGGGCAGGGCAACACTGAAGCTTTCTTT	CASSEGQGNTEAFF
-	TRBV7-9	TRBJ2-5	13	-	TGTGCCAGCAGCCCCAACGGCCGGGAGACCCAGTACTTC	CASSPNGRETQYF
-	TRBV7-9	TRBJ2-2	14	-	TGTGCCAGAACAGGGCATGGAAGACCCGGGGAGCTGTTTTTT	CARTGHGRPGELFF
-	TRBV4-1	TRBJ1-5	17	TRBD1	TGCGCCAGCATCCACGACAGGGCAACACTTAGCAATCAGCCCCAGCATTTT	CASIHDRATLSNQPQHF
-	TRBV15	TRBJ2-7	17	-	TGTGCCACCAGCAGAGTCGTAGGACAGAGGGGTATCTACGAGCAGTACTTC	CATSRVVGQRGIYEQYF
few	TRBV30	TRBJ1-1	12	-	TGTGCCGCGGGGAGTGTGAACACTGAAGCTTTCTTT	CAAGSVNTEAFF
-	TRBV19	TRBJ2-7	15	TRBD1	TGTGCCAGTAGTGCCCGACAGGGGATGGGCTACGAGCAGTACTTC	CASSARQGMGYEQYF
few	TRBV28	TRBJ2-1	17	TRBD2	TGTGCCAGCAGTCCCTCTAGCGGCTGGAGCTCCTACAATGAGCAGTTCTTC	CASSPSSGWSSYNEQFF
-	TRBV5-4	TRBJ2-7	14	TRBD2	TGTGCCAGCAGCCCCGGGACTAGTACTCGAGAGCAGTACTTC	CASSPGTSTREQYF
few	TRBV7-9	TRBJ2-1	13	-	TGTGCCAGCAGTTGGACAGCCGACAATGAGCAGTTCTTC	CASSWTADNEQFF
-	TRBV7-8	TRBJ2-1	16	-	TGTGCCAGCAGCAACGAGCCTCGCGGTAGGGCTTATGAGCAGTTCTTC	CASSNEPRGRAYEQFF
-	TRBV5-1	TRBJ2-3	11	-	TGCGCCAGCAGCTTTGGAGATACGCAGTATTTT	CASSFGDTQYF
-	TRBV28	TRBJ2-5	15	TRBD2	TGTGCCAGCAGTTTACCCCTAGCGGCCCAAGAGACCCAGTACTTC	CASSLPLAAQETQYF
few	TRBV28	TRBJ1-5	16	-	TGTGCCAGCAGTTTAATTTTTTCTCCGGGTCTTCAGCCCCAGCATTTT	CASSLIFSPGLQPQHF
-	TRBV5-1	TRBJ2-3	15	-	TGCGCCAGCAGCTTGTACGGGAGCGGCACAGATACGCAGTATTTT	CASSLYGSGTDTQYF
few	TRBV29-1	TRBJ2-3	15	TRBD2	TGCAGCGTTGAAGTGGAGGCGGGAGGGTCAGATACGCAGTATTTT	CSVEVEAGGSDTQYF
-	TRBV29-1	TRBJ2-7	15	TRBD2	TGCAGCGTTGAAAGGGCCGCTAGCGGCTCCTACGAGCAGTACTTC	CSVERAASGSYEQYF
-	TRBV9	TRBJ1-5	14	-	TGTGCCAGCAGCGTAGAGCCCAGGCCGCAGCCCCAGCATTTT	CASSVEPRPQPQHF
-	TRBV9	TRBJ2-7	17	-	TGTGCCAGCAGCTTTGGACAGATTCCTACAGATCCTACGTGGCAGTACTTC	CASSFGQIPTDPTWQYF
few	TRBV7-9	TRBJ2-2	15	TRBD2	TGTGCCAGCAGCAAACTAGCGGGAGGAACCGGGGAGCTGTTTTTT	CASSKLAGGTGELFF
few	TRBV7-2	TRBJ2-3	16	TRBD2	TGTGCCAGCAGCTTTCACTTAGCGGGAGCGGGGGATACGCAGTATTTT	CASSFHLAGAGDTQYF
-	TRBV5-1	TRBJ1-1	15	-	TGCGCCAGCAGCATAGGGAATCGGATGAACACTGAAGCTTTCTTT	CASSIGNRMNTEAFF
-	TRBV7-2	TRBJ2-1	15	-	TGTGCCAGCAGCCCCTCGGCGGCCAGGGGCAATGAGCAGTTCTTC	CASSPSAARGNEQFF
-	TRBV2	TRBJ2-2	15	TRBD1	TGTGCCAGCACGGACAGGATAACGAACACCGGGGAGCTGTTTTTT	CASTDRITNTGELFF
few	TRBV4-1	TRBJ2-1	16	TRBD2	TGCGCCAGCAGCCAAGGACGCCTAGCGGGGACTAATGAGCAGTTCTTC	CASSQGRLAGTNEQFF
-	TRBV7-6	TRBJ2-6	16	-	TGTGCCAGCAGCTTAGCGGGGCGACGAGGGGCCAACGTCCTGACTTTC	CASSLAGRRGANVLTF
few	TRBV29-1	TRBJ1-5	15	TRBD1	TGCAGCGGCGACCACCGGGACAGGCTTAATCAGCCCCAGCATTTT	CSGDHRDRLNQPQHF
few	TRBV10-3	TRBJ2-1	11	-	TGTGCCATCAGGTCTCAAGGTGAGCAGTTCTTC	CAIRSQGEQFF
-	TRBV9	TRBJ2-1	14	-	TGTGCCAGCAGCACGCACCTTTTGGGGAAGGAGCAGTTCTTC	CASSTHLLGKEQFF
-	TRBV5-1	TRBJ1-2	14	-	TGCGCCAGCAGCATACAGGGTAGTAACTATGGCTACACCTTC	CASSIQGSNYGYTF
-	TRBV4-2	TRBJ1-2	15	-	TGTGCCAGCAGCCAAGAGTTGGTATGGTCTAGTGGCTACACCTTC	CASSQELVWSSGYTF
few	TRBV9	TRBJ1-2	13	-	TGTGCCAGCAGCGTAGACAGTAACTATGGCTACACCTTC	CASSVDSNYGYTF
-	TRBV14	TRBJ2-3	12	-	TGTGCCAGCAGCATCATTGGGAGTACGCAGTATTTT	CASSIIGSTQYF
few	TRBV9	TRBJ2-2	16	-	TGTGCCAGCAGCGGAGCGGGCCATGTGGGCACCGGGGAGCTGTTTTTT	CASSGAGHVGTGELFF
few	TRBV30	TRBJ2-3	14	-	TGTGCCTGGAGTGTAAGTTTGGGCACAGATACGCAGTATTTT	CAWSVSLGTDTQYF
few	TRBV27	TRBJ1-4	14	TRBD1	TGTGCCAGCAGCCGGACAGGGGAAGGAGAAAAACTGTTTTTT	CASSRTGEGEKLFF
-	TRBV29-1	TRBJ2-3	16	TRBD1	TGCAGCGTTGCCCCGCGACAGGGCGCAGGCACAGATACGCAGTATTTT	CSVAPRQGAGTDTQYF
few	TRBV5-1	TRBJ2-1	14	-	TGCGCCAGCAGCTTGGACAGGGAGGACAATGAGCAGTTCTTC	CASSLDREDNEQFF
few	TRBV9	TRBJ2-3	13	TRBD2	TGTGCCAGCTACCCGGGGGGAGGAGATACGCAGTATTTT	CASYPGGGDTQYF
few	TRBV2	TRBJ2-2	13	-	TGTGCCAGCACTCCCCCAGGGTTCGGGGAGCTGTTTTTT	CASTPPGFGELFF